Listed here is a single TCR beta chain. Other nucleotide sequences from this sample produce the same CDR3. This record belongs to a study of blood T cell repertoires in COVID-19. Study summary: Collection of acute and convalescent COVID-19 samples took place in the United States, Italy and Spain. PBMCs, B-cell-depleted T cells, or T cells provided the cDNA or gDNA that made up the material.

Germline V CDR1 and CDR2: KGHSH, LQKENI. V lost 3 bases to trimming and J lost 3 bases, with 9 bases between them. CDR3 size: 13 residues. Original analysis: Amplifying reference gene primers gave estimates of nucleated cell counts. The protocol was immunoSEQ multiplex PCR, while the TCRdb copy is restricted to in-frame clones and leaves out a portion. V and J calls plus clone size are reproduced from that table; the DNA served to infer D and trimming. The repertoire includes roughly 230,000 clones, around 83% of them detected once, and approximately 7% sits in the top ten. The sequence was collected from a woman aged 50 to 60 with acute or convalescent COVID-19. This chain connects TRBV18 to TRBJ2-7; no firm D call. The sample consisted of peripheral blood. The CDR3 region has the DNA TGTGCCAGCTCACCGGAGACTGACTACGAGCAGTACTTC. Translating it yields CASSPETDYEQYF.